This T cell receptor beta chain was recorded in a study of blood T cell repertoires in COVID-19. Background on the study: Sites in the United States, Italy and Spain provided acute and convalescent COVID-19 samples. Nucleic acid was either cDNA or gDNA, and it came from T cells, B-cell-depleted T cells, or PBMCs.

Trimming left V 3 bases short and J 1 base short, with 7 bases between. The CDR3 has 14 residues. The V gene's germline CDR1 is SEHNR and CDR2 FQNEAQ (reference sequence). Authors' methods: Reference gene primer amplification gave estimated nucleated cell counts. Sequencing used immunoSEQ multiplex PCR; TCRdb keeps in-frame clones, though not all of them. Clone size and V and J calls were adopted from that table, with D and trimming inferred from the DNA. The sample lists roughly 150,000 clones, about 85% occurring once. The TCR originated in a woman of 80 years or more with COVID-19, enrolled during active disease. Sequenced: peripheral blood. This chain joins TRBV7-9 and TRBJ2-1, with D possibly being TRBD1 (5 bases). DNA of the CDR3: TGTGCCAGCAGCTTTAAGGGGTCCTACAATGAGCAGTTCTTC. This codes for CASSFKGSYNEQFF.